This paragraph reports one T cell receptor beta chain. No antigen is known for it. This clone may be a read error of a much larger clone one base away. This sample was included in a study of T-cell reconstitution after alpha-beta-depleted transplantation in children. Study outcomes and limitations: Alpha-beta T cells about two months after transplant reportedly derived from several hundred expanded graft clones. At one year after transplant, newly produced T cells mostly accounted for T-cell counts and diversity. It was surviving recipient T cells and thymic progenitors that gave some patients high TCRbeta diversity at day 60.

The CDR3 runs to 12 residues. The germline gives CDR1 DFQATT, CDR2 SNEGSKA (reference sequence). Molecular barcoding with unique molecular identifiers was used for the TCRbeta library. In TCRdb, the PCR reads were re-called with MiXCR into one record per CDR3 protein. The sample has some 180,000 distinct CDR3 sequences, about 7% seen once; the top ten hold about 5.5%. V and J are TRBV20-1 and TRBJ2-7; the match to TRBD2 covers 9 bases. The material was PBMCs, obtained before TCRalphabeta/CD19-depleted stem cell transplant. The origin of this receptor is a boy aged 2 to 9 with acute lymphoblastic leukemia, due to receive a stem cell transplant. Here the CDR3 DNA reads TGCATTGCTAGCGGGGTCTCCTACGAGCAGTACTTC. It encodes CIASGVSYEQYF.